Shown below are 22 T cell receptor beta chains from a single sample sequenced in a study of blood T cell repertoires in COVID-19. Clones were sequenced by immunoSEQ multiplex PCR, and TCRdb holds only the in-frame ones, with some missing. The sample includes roughly 13,000 clones, 87% of them seen just once. The sample taken for sequencing was peripheral blood. The receptors were sampled from a human donor in a cohort sampled during active COVID-19.

The rearrangement joins TRBV7-2 to TRBJ2-3, with TRBD1 as a possible D gene (5 bases). This CDR3 is 15 amino acids long. Trimming removed 1 base at V and 2 bases at J, with 10 bases between. Per germline, CDR1 SGHTA and CDR2 FQGNSA. The CDR3: CASSLVGHHTDTQYF. The CDR3 coding sequence is TGTGCCAGCAGCTTAGTAGGACACCACACAGATACGCAGTATTTT.

The J gene is TRBJ2-7, the V gene TRBV30; 8 nucleotides agree with TRBD1. The CDR3 loop spans 11 amino acids. Germline values: CDR1 GTSNPN, CDR2 SVGIG (reference sequence). Unmatched junction bases numbered 5, after V lost 8 bases and J lost 5 bases. The CDR3 here is CALLDRDEQYF. The CDR3 region has the DNA TGTGCCCTACTGGACAGGGACGAGCAGTACTTC.

J is TRBJ2-1 and V is TRBV27, with D possibly TRBD2 on 5 matching bases. V lost 6 bases and J lost 5, with 14 bases in between. Germline V gives CDR1 MNHEY, CDR2 SMNVEV (reference sequence). The CDR3 consists of 14 residues. The DNA for the CDR3 is TGTGCCAGCAGGCGGGCGAATTCAGACAATGAGCAGTTCTTC. Amino acid sequence: CASRRANSDNEQFF.

Only one count was recorded for this clone. The genes are TRBV4-1 and TRBJ1-5; tentative D call: TRBD1 (5 bases). Germline CDR1 reads MGHRA; CDR2 reads YSYEKL. CDR3 length: 17 amino acids. V was cut by 4 bases and J by 3 bases, with 19 bases left in between. CDR3 amino acids: CASSLQWATESNQPQHF. CDR3 coding DNA: TGCGCCAGCAGCCTCCAATGGGCGACAGAGTCCAATCAGCCCCAGCATTTT.

The chain employs TRBV27 and TRBJ1-1; D might be TRBD1 (5 bases). V was cut by 4 bases and J by 0 bases, with 9 bases left in between. In germline, CDR1 is MNHEY, CDR2 SMNVEV (reference sequence). The CDR3 spans 14 residues. CDR3: CASSYQGMNTEAFF. The DNA for the CDR3 is TGTGCCAGCAGTTACCAGGGCATGAACACTGAAGCTTTCTTT.

V and J are TRBV5-1 and TRBJ2-2; TRBD1 matches 8 bases. Germline assignment: CDR1 SGHRS and CDR2 YFSETQ. This CDR3 region has 15 residues. Trimming cost V 2 bases and J 5 bases; bases outside gene matches: 5. CDR3 residues: CASSFAGGSTGELFF. Here the CDR3 DNA reads TGCGCCAGCAGCTTCGCAGGGGGCTCGACCGGGGAGCTGTTTTTT.

The chain recombines TRBV2 with TRBJ2-2, with TRBD2 identical over 8 bases. V was clipped by 8 bases and J by 1 base; unmatched bases: 3. CDR3 size: 14 residues. The V gene's germline CDR1 is SNHLY and CDR2 FYNNEI. The CDR3 spells CASAAGGNTGELFF. The CDR3 region has the DNA TGTGCCAGCGCCGCGGGAGGGAACACCGGGGAGCTGTTTTTT.

The chain has TRBV7-9 and TRBJ2-5, with 11 bases lining up with TRBD1. There are 16 residues in the CDR3. The J segment lost 5 bases and the V segment lost 1 base, leaving 6 bases of the junction unmatched. Germline assignment: CDR1 SEHNR and CDR2 FQNEAQ (reference sequence). CDR3 bases: TGTGCCAGCAGCTTAGGAGGGACAGGGGGTCGGGAGACCCAGTACTTC. Its protein is CASSLGGTGGRETQYF.

The chain uses TRBV10-2 and TRBJ1-2; D gene ambiguous. The CDR3 loop spans 13 amino acids. Per the germline V gene, CDR1 is WSHSY and CDR2 is SAAADI. The germline V and J ends were trimmed by 2 bases and 8 bases, with 12 bases remaining between them. CDR3 nucleotide sequence: TGCGCCAGCAGTGAGACAGACCGAGGGGGCTACACCTTC. It specifies CASSETDRGGYTF.

The J gene is TRBJ2-1, the V gene TRBV15; D is possibly TRBD2 (5 bases). Germline loops: CDR1 LNHNV, CDR2 YYDKDF (reference sequence). Trimming took 0 bases from V and 9 from J, leaving 6 bases between them. This CDR3 comprises 12 residues. Here the CDR3 DNA reads TGTGCCACCAGCAGAGATGGAGGTGAGCAGTTCTTC. It yields the protein CATSRDGGEQFF.

This chain links TRBV4-2 with TRBJ2-3, with a weak D call TRBD1 (6 bases). The CDR3 extends over 15 amino acids. Germline CDR1 and CDR2: LGHNA and YNFKEQ. Trimming pared 1 base from V and 3 bases from J, leaving 11 bases between. The CDR3 bases are TGTGCCAGCAGCCAAGCCCACAGGGCAACAGATACGCAGTATTTT. It is translated as CASSQAHRATDTQYF.

The V gene is TRBV4-1, the J gene TRBJ1-6; TRBD1 might be the D (5 bases). CDR3 length: 16 residues. Germline V CDR1 and CDR2: MGHRA, YSYEKL. V gave up 0 bases and J gave up 7 bases, with 13 bases separating them. CDR3 in amino acids: CASSQEGRVMNSPLHF. The DNA of the CDR3 is TGCGCCAGCAGCCAAGAGGGCAGGGTAATGAATTCACCCCTCCACTTT.

The V call is TRBV28, the J call TRBJ2-1, with D possibly matching TRBD2 (6 bases). The length of the CDR3 is 15 residues. The ends were cut back, 6 bases at V and 10 bases at J, with 22 bases in the middle. From germline, CDR1 is MDHEN and CDR2 SYDVKM. CDR3 DNA sequence: TGTGCCAGCAGCCCTTCCGGGAGTGCCCTATTAGAGCAGTTCTTC. This sequence encodes CASSPSGSALLEQFF. The full variable domain, completed using reference TRBV28 and TRBJ2-1, is DVKVTQSSRYLVKRTGEKVFLECVQDMDHENMFWYRQDPGLGLRLIYFSYDVKMKEKGDIPEGYSVSREKKERFSLILESASTNQTSMYLCASSPSGSALLEQFFGPGTRLTVL.

The chain combines TRBV7-8 with TRBJ1-2; no definite D call. This CDR3 region has 13 residues. The germline gives CDR1 SGHVS, CDR2 FQNEAQ. V lost 4 bases, J lost 8 bases, and 14 bases lay in between. The CDR3 DNA reads as TGTGCCAGCAGCTCTATCCAGGTGGGCGGCTACACCTTC. This sequence encodes CASSSIQVGGYTF.

V gene TRBV5-6 combines with J gene TRBJ2-1; TRBD2 matches at 10 bases. Germline values: CDR1 SGHDT, CDR2 YYEEEE. This CDR3 region has 18 residues. The V segment lost 0 bases and the J segment 10 bases; nucleotides outside the gene matches: 16. CDR3 coding DNA: TGTGCCAGCAGCTTGGAAGTGTGGGGCCTAGCGGGAGAGGAGGAGCAGTTCTTC. Translation: CASSLEVWGLAGEEEQFF.

The V call is TRBV4-1, the J call TRBJ2-1; the match to TRBD2 covers 9 bases. Germline assignment: CDR1 MGHRA and CDR2 YSYEKL. The CDR3 spans 17 residues. V trimming: 3 bases; J trimming: 9 bases; junction bases outside the gene matches: 15. The CDR3 sequence: CASSQARLAGRGFEQFF. CDR3 nucleotide sequence: TGCGCCAGCAGCCAGGCCCGGCTAGCGGGGAGGGGCTTTGAGCAGTTCTTC.

As concerns this clone: One end of the junction fails to match germline, which may point to a read error. V is TRBV3-1 (or the pseudogene TRBV3-2) and J is TRBJ2-7; 9 nucleotides line up with TRBD1. This CDR3 contains 11 residues. CDR1 is LGHDT, CDR2 YNNKEL, per germline (reference sequence). The CDR3 loop is CASSQSGQGHF. In DNA, the CDR3 is TGTGCCAGCAGCCAATCGGGACAGGGCCACTTC.

This sequence joins TRBV25-1 and TRBJ2-5; D may be TRBD1 (6 bases). V gave up 1 base and J gave up 5 bases, with 14 bases separating them. Looked up from germline, CDR1 is MGHDK and CDR2 is SYGVNS. CDR3 length equals 15 residues. This CDR3 reads CASSESLTGWETQYF. CDR3 nucleotides: TGTGCCAGCAGTGAATCCCTCACAGGGTGGGAGACCCAGTACTTC.

The genes are TRBV9 and TRBJ2-4; 11 bases line up with TRBD2. The germline V gene has CDR1 SGDLS and CDR2 YYNGEE. V lost 2 bases and J lost 7; bases outside the gene matches: 5. CDR3 length: 15 residues. The CDR3: CASSVQGLAANIQYF. The CDR3 DNA sequence: TGTGCCAGCAGCGTTCAGGGACTAGCGGCTAACATTCAGTACTTC.

This rearrangement joins TRBV10-1 to TRBJ2-7; possible D gene TRBD1, 5 bases. This CDR3 has 13 residues. The V gene lost 6 bases and the J gene lost 1 base, with 10 bases spanning the gap. Germline values: CDR1 WNHNN, CDR2 SYGVQD (reference sequence). In nucleotides, the CDR3 is TGCGCCAGCAGCCCCGACAGTTCCTACGAGCAGTACTTC. Its translation is CASSPDSSYEQYF.

The chain is built from TRBV3-1 (or the pseudogene TRBV3-2) and TRBJ1-6; no clear D. This CDR3 contains 13 residues. CDR1 is LGHDT and CDR2 is YNNKEL in the germline V gene (reference sequence). V lost 6 bases and J 10 bases, leaving 13 bases between the germline ends. CDR3 nucleotides: TGTGCCAGCAGACAAATCTCGGGATCACCCCTCCACTTT. It codes for CASRQISGSPLHF.

This clone was detected only once. V usage is TRBV7-8 and J usage is TRBJ2-1; TRBD1 agrees at 9 bases. Germline V gene data show CDR1 as SGHVS and CDR2 as FQNEAQ. Trimming at V came to 5 bases and at J to 5 bases, leaving 7 bases not matched to a gene. The CDR3 length is 15 residues. The CDR3 nucleotides are TGTGCCAGCAGCAAAGGGACAGGGTGGGACAATGAGCAGTTCTTC. Residues: CASSKGTGWDNEQFF.